The clone carrying this T cell receptor beta chain was observed a single time. Sequencing of TCR beta was performed on blood CD8+ and CD4+ T cells. This specimen belongs to a study of CD8 T cells in Susac syndrome. The ends were cut back, 2 bases at V and 0 bases at J, with 11 bases in the middle. The CDR3 has 16 residues. Per the germline V gene, CDR1 is SGHTA and CDR2 is FQGNSA. Random hexamers were used to reverse transcribe the RNA input (about 0.45 to 1 ug). Multiplex immunoSEQ PCR targeted 54 Vbeta and 13 Jbeta TCR beta segments. TCRdb re-called the immunoSEQ multiplex PCR reads through MiXCR, storing one row per CDR3 protein. The sample has some 180,000 distinct CDR3 sequences; about 95% are singletons.

This clonotype was obtained from a human donor in good health. J is TRBJ2-1 and V is TRBV7-2, with a weak D call TRBD2 (6 bases). The sample taken for sequencing was CD4+ T cells from PBMCs. The CDR3 loop is CASSLRGRGSYNEQFF. The DNA for the CDR3 is TGTGCCAGCAGCTTACGGGGGAGAGGCTCCTACAATGAGCAGTTCTTC. The whole variable domain, filled in from reference TRBV7-2 and TRBJ2-1, reads GAGVSQSPSNKVTEKGKDVELRCDPISGHTALYWYRQSLGQGLEFLIYFQGNSAPDKSGLPSDRFSAERTGGSVSTLTIQRTQQEDSAVYLCASSLRGRGSYNEQFFGPGTRLTVL.